These T cell receptor beta chains were read from a single sample in a study of T cells after yellow fever vaccination. TCRdb re-called the 5' RACE reads with MiXCR, one entry per CDR3 protein. The sample lists around 320,000 distinct CDR3 sequences, 8.5% to 10% occurring once. The sample was CD4+ T cells sorted from PBMCs, taken 5 days after the yellow fever booster vaccination. The receptor source for this set is a man aged 18 to 29 who received the YFV17D yellow fever vaccine. Each CDR3 is given with its conserved first and last residue. D genes are given only for firm matches. A row's size may be missing; if present it is once, few, many or a size class.

cdr3_aa: CASSYGGSSSGNTIYF
cdr3_nt: TGTGCCAGCAGTTACGGGGGTTCGAGCTCTGGAAACACCATATATTTT
clone_size: NA
d_call: NA
cdr3_length: 16
j_call: TRBJ1-3
v_call: TRBV6-6

cdr3_aa: CASSLMSVGQRQHF
cdr3_nt: TGTGCCAGCAGCTTGATGTCAGTCGGGCAGCGCCAGCATTTT
clone_size: NA
d_call: NA
cdr3_length: 14
j_call: TRBJ1-5
v_call: TRBV7-2

cdr3_aa: CATSTHEGPFEQYF
cdr3_nt: TGTGCCACCAGCACCCACGAGGGGCCTTTCGAGCAGTACTTC
clone_size: few
d_call: NA
cdr3_length: 14
j_call: TRBJ2-7
v_call: TRBV15

cdr3_aa: CASSQGIQGSSTDTQYF
cdr3_nt: TGCGCCAGCAGCCAGGGAATACAGGGGTCTAGCACAGATACGCAGTATTTT
clone_size: NA
d_call: TRBD1
cdr3_length: 17
j_call: TRBJ2-3
v_call: TRBV4-3

cdr3_aa: CASSSGLEYEQYF
cdr3_nt: TGTGCCAGCAGCTCAGGACTGGAGTACGAGCAGTACTTC
clone_size: few
d_call: NA
cdr3_length: 13
j_call: TRBJ2-7
v_call: TRBV5-6

cdr3_aa: CASINSGTYLLHF
cdr3_nt: TGTGCCAGCATTAACTCGGGGACTTACCTCCTCCACTTT
clone_size: NA
d_call: NA
cdr3_length: 13
j_call: TRBJ1-6
v_call: TRBV6-2/TRBV6-3

cdr3_aa: CASLASTGTAYNEQFF
cdr3_nt: TGTGCCAGCTTAGCTTCCACGGGGACAGCCTACAATGAGCAGTTCTTC
clone_size: NA
d_call: TRBD1
cdr3_length: 16
j_call: TRBJ2-1
v_call: TRBV5-4

cdr3_aa: CASTGGTSGTETQYF
cdr3_nt: TGTGCCAGCACCGGTGGTACTAGCGGCACAGAGACCCAGTACTTC
clone_size: NA
d_call: TRBD2
cdr3_length: 15
j_call: TRBJ2-5
v_call: TRBV6-6

cdr3_aa: CASTRTDRYTEAFF
cdr3_nt: TGTGCCAGCACTCGGACAGATCGGTACACTGAAGCTTTCTTT
clone_size: NA
d_call: NA
cdr3_length: 14
j_call: TRBJ1-1
v_call: TRBV7-9

cdr3_aa: CASSPRGTEYNEQFF
cdr3_nt: TGTGCCAGCAGCCCCCGAGGGACGGAGTACAATGAGCAGTTCTTC
clone_size: few
d_call: NA
cdr3_length: 15
j_call: TRBJ2-1
v_call: TRBV7-9

cdr3_aa: CASTRQGSTEAFF
cdr3_nt: TGTGCCAGCACCCGACAGGGCTCCACTGAAGCTTTCTTT
clone_size: NA
d_call: TRBD1
cdr3_length: 13
j_call: TRBJ1-1
v_call: TRBV6-6

cdr3_aa: CASSAGSRETQYF
cdr3_nt: TGTGCCAGTAGCGCAGGGTCACGGGAGACCCAGTACTTC
clone_size: NA
d_call: NA
cdr3_length: 13
j_call: TRBJ2-5
v_call: TRBV19

cdr3_aa: CSVAPGGLLTEAFF
cdr3_nt: TGCAGCGTTGCCCCAGGGGGGCTCCTCACTGAAGCTTTCTTT
clone_size: few
d_call: TRBD1
cdr3_length: 14
j_call: TRBJ1-1
v_call: TRBV29-1

cdr3_aa: CATGILDTQYF
cdr3_nt: TGTGCCACGGGGATACTAGATACGCAGTATTTT
clone_size: many
d_call: NA
cdr3_length: 11
j_call: TRBJ2-3
v_call: TRBV5-5

cdr3_aa: CSARDKVRGASPNQPQHF
cdr3_nt: TGCAGTGCTAGAGATAAGGTTCGTGGGGCCAGCCCCAATCAGCCCCAGCATTTT
clone_size: many
d_call: NA
cdr3_length: 18
j_call: TRBJ1-5
v_call: TRBV20-1

cdr3_aa: CAWTDSTDTQYF
cdr3_nt: TGTGCCTGGACCGACAGCACAGATACGCAGTATTTT
clone_size: NA
d_call: NA
cdr3_length: 12
j_call: TRBJ2-3
v_call: TRBV30

cdr3_aa: CASSYSGQVAGGPQHF
cdr3_nt: TGTGCCAGCAGTTATTCTGGACAGGTCGCTGGCGGGCCCCAGCATTTT
clone_size: NA
d_call: TRBD1
cdr3_length: 16
j_call: TRBJ1-5
v_call: TRBV6-9

cdr3_aa: CAIRGSAQETQYF
cdr3_nt: TGTGCCATACGCGGGAGTGCCCAAGAGACCCAGTACTTC
clone_size: NA
d_call: TRBD2
cdr3_length: 13
j_call: TRBJ2-5
v_call: TRBV10-3

cdr3_aa: CASSGQIYGYTF
cdr3_nt: TGTGCCAGCAGCGGACAAATCTATGGCTACACCTTC
clone_size: few
d_call: NA
cdr3_length: 12
j_call: TRBJ1-2
v_call: TRBV12-3/TRBV12-4

cdr3_aa: CASSLANGRTEAFF
cdr3_nt: TGCGCCAGCAGCTTGGCGAATGGGAGAACTGAAGCTTTCTTT
clone_size: NA
d_call: NA
cdr3_length: 14
j_call: TRBJ1-1
v_call: TRBV5-1

cdr3_aa: CASSLVSGGSLANEQFF
cdr3_nt: TGCGCCAGCAGCTTGGTCAGCGGGGGCTCACTTGCCAATGAGCAGTTCTTC
clone_size: many
d_call: TRBD2
cdr3_length: 17
j_call: TRBJ2-1
v_call: TRBV5-1

cdr3_aa: CASSSGGRDNIQYF
cdr3_nt: TGTGCCAGCAGCTCCGGGGGTAGAGACAACATTCAGTACTTC
clone_size: few
d_call: NA
cdr3_length: 14
j_call: TRBJ2-4
v_call: TRBV5-4

cdr3_aa: CASSQRGYNEQFF
cdr3_nt: TGTGCCAGCAGCCAACGCGGGTACAATGAGCAGTTCTTC
clone_size: few
d_call: NA
cdr3_length: 13
j_call: TRBJ2-1
v_call: TRBV3-1

cdr3_aa: CASSQRTGQETQYF
cdr3_nt: TGTGCCAGCAGCCAAAGGACAGGCCAAGAGACCCAGTACTTC
clone_size: once
d_call: TRBD1
cdr3_length: 14
j_call: TRBJ2-5
v_call: TRBV7-6

cdr3_aa: CSARVAGTTNQPQHF
cdr3_nt: TGCAGTGCTAGAGTCGCCGGGACAACGAATCAGCCCCAGCATTTT
clone_size: NA
d_call: NA
cdr3_length: 15
j_call: TRBJ1-5
v_call: TRBV20-1

cdr3_aa: CASSYGTSGVTDTQYF
cdr3_nt: TGCGCCAGCAGCTACGGGACTAGCGGGGTAACAGATACGCAGTATTTT
clone_size: few
d_call: TRBD2
cdr3_length: 16
j_call: TRBJ2-3
v_call: TRBV5-1

cdr3_aa: CASSLAQGNSPLHF
cdr3_nt: TGTGCCAGCAGCTTGGCCCAGGGGAATTCACCCCTCCACTTT
clone_size: many
d_call: NA
cdr3_length: 14
j_call: TRBJ1-6
v_call: TRBV5-6

cdr3_aa: CASSFQGNYGYTF
cdr3_nt: TGTGCCAGCAGTTTTCAAGGGAACTATGGCTACACCTTC
clone_size: few
d_call: NA
cdr3_length: 13
j_call: TRBJ1-2
v_call: TRBV12-3/TRBV12-4

cdr3_aa: CASSLTGILDTQYF
cdr3_nt: TGTGCCAGCAGCTTAACTGGGATACTGGATACGCAGTATTTT
clone_size: NA
d_call: NA
cdr3_length: 14
j_call: TRBJ2-3
v_call: TRBV7-2

cdr3_aa: CASSFDGYSYEQYF
cdr3_nt: TGTGCCAGCAGCTTTGACGGTTACTCCTACGAGCAGTACTTC
clone_size: few
d_call: NA
cdr3_length: 14
j_call: TRBJ2-7
v_call: TRBV11-2

cdr3_aa: CASSLSGNYYGYTF
cdr3_nt: TGTGCCAGCAGCTTAAGTGGGAACTACTATGGCTACACCTTC
clone_size: many
d_call: NA
cdr3_length: 14
j_call: TRBJ1-2
v_call: TRBV7-9

cdr3_aa: CASNPGQRGGHFRNEQFF
cdr3_nt: TGTGCCAGCAACCCCGGCCAGCGGGGGGGCCATTTCCGAAATGAGCAGTTCTTC
clone_size: NA
d_call: TRBD2
cdr3_length: 18
j_call: TRBJ2-1
v_call: TRBV11-1

cdr3_aa: CASSPPYKGWAEAFF
cdr3_nt: TGTGCCAGTAGTCCACCCTACAAAGGTTGGGCTGAAGCTTTCTTT
clone_size: few
d_call: NA
cdr3_length: 15
j_call: TRBJ1-1
v_call: TRBV19

cdr3_aa: CASSEGQGVTEAFF
cdr3_nt: TGTGCCAGCAGTGAGGGGCAGGGGGTCACTGAAGCTTTCTTT
clone_size: many
d_call: TRBD1
cdr3_length: 14
j_call: TRBJ1-1
v_call: TRBV2